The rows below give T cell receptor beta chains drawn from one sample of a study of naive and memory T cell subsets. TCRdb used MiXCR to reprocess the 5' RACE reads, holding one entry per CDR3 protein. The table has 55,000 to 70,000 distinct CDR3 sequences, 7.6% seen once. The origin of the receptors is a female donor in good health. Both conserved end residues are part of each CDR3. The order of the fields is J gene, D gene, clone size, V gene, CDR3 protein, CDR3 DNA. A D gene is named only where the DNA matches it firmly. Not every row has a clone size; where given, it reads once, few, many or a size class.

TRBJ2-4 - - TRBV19 CASSITSHLAKNIQYF TGTGCCAGTAGTATTACTTCTCATCTAGCCAAAAACATTCAGTACTTC
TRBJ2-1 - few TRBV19 CASSIAAQAGYNEQFF TGTGCCAGTAGTATAGCGGCGCAGGCGGGCTACAATGAGCAGTTCTTC
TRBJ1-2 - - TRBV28 CASLGNGYTF TGTGCCAGCCTGGGGAATGGCTACACCTTC
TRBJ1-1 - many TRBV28 CASRMDGYTEAFF TGTGCCAGCAGGATGGACGGGTACACTGAAGCTTTCTTT
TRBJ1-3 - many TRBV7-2 CASSLGVTGNTIYF TGTGCCAGCAGCTTAGGAGTGACTGGAAACACCATATATTTT
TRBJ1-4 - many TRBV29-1 CSAGVGNEKLFF TGCAGCGCTGGGGTGGGAAATGAAAAACTGTTTTTT
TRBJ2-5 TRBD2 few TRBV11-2 CASSTGLARHYF TGTGCCAGCAGCACTGGACTAGCCCGGCATTACTTC
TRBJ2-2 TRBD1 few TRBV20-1 CSARGTGLPRGTGELFF TGCAGTGCTAGGGGGACAGGACTACCGAGGGGGACCGGGGAGCTGTTTTTT
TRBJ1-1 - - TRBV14 CASSPQGNTGAFF TGTGCCAGCAGCCCACAGGGAAACACTGGAGCTTTCTTT
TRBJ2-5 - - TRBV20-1 CSARGVGETQYF TGCAGTGCTAGAGGGGTTGGGGAGACCCAGTACTTC
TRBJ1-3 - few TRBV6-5 CASSYAQGSGNTIYF TGTGCCAGCAGTTACGCACAGGGTTCCGGAAACACCATATATTTT
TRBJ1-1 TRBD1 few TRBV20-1 CSARSSGTGVTEAFF TGCAGTGCTAGGTCGAGCGGGACAGGGGTAACTGAAGCTTTCTTT
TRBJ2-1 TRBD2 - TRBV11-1 CASSRGTSGSNNEQFF TGTGCCAGCAGTCGAGGGACTAGCGGGAGTAACAATGAGCAGTTCTTC
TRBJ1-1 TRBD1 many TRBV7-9 CASSLARGQGAPTFF TGTGCCAGCAGCTTAGCGCGTGGGCAGGGGGCGCCGACTTTCTTT
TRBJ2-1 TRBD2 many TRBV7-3 CASSLTLAGGPSSYNEQFF TGTGCCAGCAGCTTAACGTTAGCGGGGGGCCCAAGCTCCTACAATGAGCAGTTCTTC
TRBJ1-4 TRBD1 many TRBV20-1 CSVFETGNEKLFF TGCAGTGTCTTCGAGACAGGGAATGAAAAACTGTTTTTT
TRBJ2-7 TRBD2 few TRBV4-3 CASSQDHASGVEQYF TGCGCCAGCAGCCAAGATCACGCTAGCGGGGTCGAGCAGTACTTC
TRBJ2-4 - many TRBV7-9 CASSLETNIQYF TGTGCCAGCAGCTTAGAGACGAACATTCAGTACTTC
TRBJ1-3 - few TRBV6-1 CASSKLNTIYF TGTGCCAGCAGTAAGCTGAACACCATATATTTT
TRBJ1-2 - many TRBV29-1 CSVGTGGYTF TGCAGCGTTGGAACGGGTGGCTACACCTTC
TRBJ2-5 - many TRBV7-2 CASSSTNKETQYF TGTGCCAGCAGCTCCACGAACAAAGAGACCCAGTACTTC
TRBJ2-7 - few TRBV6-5 CASIAWGTPYEQYF TGTGCCAGCATCGCATGGGGAACCCCCTACGAGCAGTACTTC
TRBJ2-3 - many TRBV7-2 CASSFSRITDTQYF TGTGCCAGCTCGTTCTCCAGGATCACAGATACGCAGTATTTT
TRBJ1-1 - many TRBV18 CASSPQFGGGRTEAFF TGTGCCAGCTCACCACAGTTTGGCGGGGGGAGGACTGAAGCTTTCTTT
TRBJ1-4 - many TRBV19 CASSIRPNEKLFF TGTGCCAGTAGTATCCGACCGAATGAAAAACTGTTTTTT
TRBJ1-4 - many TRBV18 CASSPGEANEKLFF TGTGCCAGCTCACCGGGGGAAGCTAATGAAAAACTGTTTTTT
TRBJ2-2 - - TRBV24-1 CATSDLGGTNTGELFF TGTGCCACCAGTGATTTGGGCGGAACCAACACCGGGGAGCTGTTTTTT
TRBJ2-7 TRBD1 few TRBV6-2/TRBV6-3 CASGDRSYEQYF TGTGCCAGCGGGGACAGGTCCTACGAGCAGTACTTC
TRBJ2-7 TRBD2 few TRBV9 CASSGGGSSYEQYF TGTGCCAGCAGCGGCGGGGGGTCCTCCTACGAGCAGTACTTC
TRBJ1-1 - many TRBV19 CASNNVRGPTEAFF TGTGCCAGTAACAATGTCAGGGGTCCCACTGAAGCTTTCTTT
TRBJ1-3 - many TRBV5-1 CASSSTPGTGNTIYF TGCGCCAGCAGCTCAACCCCAGGGACTGGAAACACCATATATTTT
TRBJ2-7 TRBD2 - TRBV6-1 CASSEPGGFEQYF TGTGCCAGCAGTGAACCCGGGGGGTTCGAGCAGTACTTC
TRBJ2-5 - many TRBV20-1 CSARRAGQETQYF TGCAGTGCTAGAAGGGCAGGGCAAGAGACCCAGTACTTC